This T cell receptor (beta chain) emerged from a study of blood T cell repertoires in COVID-19. In the study overall: Italy, Spain and the United States were the sources of the convalescent and acute COVID-19 samples. PBMCs, B-cell-depleted T cells, or T cells were the source of the cDNA or gDNA that made up the material.

Authors' processing steps: Reference gene primer amplification gave estimated nucleated cell counts. Data came from immunoSEQ multiplex PCR; TCRdb stores just in-frame clones and leaves some out. Clone size and the V and J calls come from that table; the DNA yielded D and trimming. The repertoire holds around 260,000 clones, with about 89% as singletons. This CDR3 has 18 residues. Losses at the gene ends were 0 bases for V and 5 bases for J; bases not matched to a gene: 10. Germline V CDR1 and CDR2: MNHEY, SVGEGT. The specimen sequenced was peripheral blood. The source of this sequence is a man aged 35 to 55 who had recovered from COVID-19. The V call is TRBV6-2 or TRBV6-3, the J call TRBJ2-3; 11 bases line up with TRBD2. The CDR3 bases are TGTGCCAGCAGTTACTCGGTTTCTAGCGGGAGGTCCAAAGATACGCAGTATTTT. Its protein product is CASSYSVSSGRSKDTQYF.